The entry below gives a single T cell receptor (beta chain) sequence along with its context. The antigen this receptor binds is unknown. No qualities accompany the bases; no much larger clone lies one base away. This sample was sequenced with an Illumina MiSeq. The paper's processing steps were these. To quantify repertoire diversity, the Shannon-Wiener index was calculated using VDJtools. TCRbeta clonotypes with a clonotype frequency of at least 3 were defined as expanded. The public reads were reprocessed in TCRdb via fastp at Q25 and MiXCR, keeping in-frame beta chains. Under each unique CDR3 protein, matching rows form one entry showing the most common genes and DNA. What appears here as the V and J calls and clone size reflects TCRdb's work, not the paper's. Recorded for this sample are hundreds of distinct CDR3 sequences; 15% to 20% of them occurred a single time. Around 16% of the sample goes to the ten largest clones.

To test for a precursor-effector relationship among CD4 cytotoxic T cells, four sorted CD4+ memory subsets (TCM, TEM, IL-7Rhigh TEMRA, IL-7R- TEMRA) underwent bulk UMI-based TCR sequencing. The cells came from peripheral blood mononuclear cells that had been isolated from human blood. V lost 5 bases and J lost 7 bases, and the count of bases not matched to a germline gene is 13. The germline V gene provides CDR1 MNHEY and CDR2 SVGAGI. The CDR3 measures 16 amino acids from cysteine to phenylalanine. The entry retains the CDR3 DNA only, 48 bases that are in frame from base 1. These data belong to a study of precursors of human CD4 cytotoxic T cells (dated by TCRdb to between 2017 and 2018). Background for the entire study: The bulk TCR-seq analysis covered CD4+ memory subsets from 13 to 15 donors in total. TCR-seq analysis of 12 to 15 donors yielded TCRalpha and TCRbeta chain sequences (table S7).

Points the paper makes about the study in general: Expanded effector clonotypes made up a larger fraction of IL-7Rhigh TEMRA clonotypes than of TEM or TCM clonotypes. IL-7Rhigh and IL-7R- TEMRA subsets showed more restricted TCR repertoires, with lower diversity and more expanded clonotypes, than TCM and TEM subsets. Only 13 of the 14 donors were included in some of the bulk TCR-seq comparisons, which suggests that not every subset was available for every donor. The limitation that the direction of differentiation between precursor and effector cells cannot be definitively established by a human observational design was noted by the authors.

The chain is made from TRBV6-5 and TRBJ2-2, with 7 bases matching TRBD2. Source material: memory CD4+ T cells from blood (PBMCs). The TCR originated in a human donor in good health. The DNA reads TGTGCCAGCAGTCCGGAGAGGGAGGGCCGAGACGGGGAGCTGTTTTTT. Its protein reads: CASSPEREGRDGELFF.